This T cell receptor (beta chain) was recovered during a study of blood T cell repertoires in COVID-19. Study-wide context: The United States, Italy and Spain provided the acute and convalescent COVID-19 samples.

Generated by immunoSEQ multiplex PCR, the TCRdb table keeps only in-frame clones and is missing some. The sample carries 250,000 to 300,000 clones, roughly 86% recorded once. Seattle enrolled patients during active infection and tracked them longitudinally. The germline gives CDR1 SGDLS, CDR2 YYNGEE. The V gene end was trimmed by 7 bases and the J gene end by 3 bases; junction bases not matched to a gene: 3. CDR3 length equals 14 residues. The sequence came from a woman under 40 with COVID-19, enrolled during active disease. Sequenced: peripheral blood. The rearrangement joins TRBV9 to TRBJ2-2, with 10 bases matching TRBD1. The CDR3 nucleotides read TGTGCCAGCGACAGGGGGCATCACACCGGGGAGCTGTTTTTT. It specifies CASDRGHHTGELFF.